Listed below are T cell receptor beta chains from one sample, sequenced in a study of blood T cell repertoires in COVID-19. This table comes from immunoSEQ multiplex PCR, and its TCRdb copy is limited to in-frame clones, with some not included. Of about 220,000 clones in the sample, more than 65% were seen once. What was sequenced was peripheral blood. These receptors were taken from a woman at least 80 years old with acute or convalescent COVID-19. CDR3s include the opening cysteine and the closing phenylalanine or tryptophan. D genes are given only for firm matches.

V	J	D	CDR3	DNA
TRBV10-3	TRBJ2-3	-	CAISESRQTDTQYF	TGTGCCATCAGTGAGAGCCGACAGACAGATACGCAGTATTTT
TRBV18	TRBJ1-1	TRBD1	CASSPSVPRTGNEAFF	TGTGCCAGCTCACCGTCGGTCCCCAGGACAGGGAATGAAGCTTTCTTT
TRBV2	TRBJ1-1	-	CASSVWQMNTEAFF	TGTGCCAGCAGTGTCTGGCAGATGAACACTGAAGCTTTCTTT
TRBV6-5	TRBJ1-5	-	CASSPTGLNQPQHF	TGTGCCAGCAGCCCCACGGGACTGAATCAGCCCCAGCATTTT
TRBV6-2/TRBV6-3	TRBJ2-3	TRBD2	CASSPPRTSGTDTQYF	TGTGCCAGCAGCCCTCCCAGGACTAGCGGTACAGATACGCAGTATTTT
TRBV28	TRBJ1-1	TRBD1	CASILTQTGTEAFF	TGTGCCAGCATTCTGACCCAGACAGGGACTGAAGCTTTCTTT
TRBV3-1/TRBV3-2	TRBJ1-5	-	CASSPGADQPQHF	TGTGCCAGCAGCCCAGGGGCGGATCAGCCCCAGCATTTT
TRBV3-1/TRBV3-2	TRBJ2-7	-	CASSQSRNEQYF	TGTGCCAGCAGCCAGTCTAGGAACGAGCAGTACTTC
TRBV7-9	TRBJ2-7	TRBD2	CASSPRQRGTYEQYF	TGTGCCAGCAGCCCGAGGCAGCGGGGGACCTACGAGCAGTACTTC
TRBV7-8	TRBJ1-2	-	CASSLSDKNYGYTF	TGTGCCAGCAGCTTATCTGACAAGAACTATGGCTACACCTTC